These 15 T cell receptor beta chains share one sample of origin, sequenced in a study of control samples from healthy donors and cancer patients. Assay used: immunoSEQ multiplex PCR; TCRdb lists only in-frame clones, some missing. The data show just over 150,000 clones, about 93% seen once. What was sequenced was blood. Receptors originate from a man aged 50 or older in good health.

The chain carries TRBV27 and TRBJ2-3, with 9 positions matching TRBD1. This CDR3 has 14 residues. Germline V CDR1 and CDR2: MNHEY, SMNVEV (reference sequence). V shed 10 bases, J shed 2 bases, and the junction held 7 bases outside the gene matches. Written as DNA, the CDR3 is TGTGCCACCAAAAAACAGGGGGCCACAGATACGCAGTATTTT. Translated, it gives CATKKQGATDTQYF.

The chain carries TRBV13 and TRBJ1-3; D is possibly TRBD1 (6 bases). Germline CDR1 reads PRHDT; CDR2 reads FYEKMQ (reference sequence). The length of the CDR3 is 14 residues. Trimming stripped 1 base from V and 9 bases from J, with 13 bases between. For the CDR3, the DNA is TGTGCCAGCAGCTTAGCAAAGGGGGGAGCCACCATATATTTT. Translating it yields CASSLAKGGATIYF.

J is TRBJ2-1 and V is TRBV19, with D maybe TRBD1 (5 bases). The ends were cut back, 4 bases at V and 2 bases at J, with 9 bases in the middle. CDR3 size: 14 residues. Per the germline V gene, CDR1 is LNHDA and CDR2 is SQIVND (reference sequence). The DNA for the CDR3 is TGTGCCAGTAGTAAGGGGCCTACCTACAATGAGCAGTTCTTC. Translated: CASSKGPTYNEQFF.

The chain links TRBV5-1 to TRBJ2-5; D remains ambiguous. Germline V gives CDR1 SGHRS, CDR2 YFSETQ. V was cut by 0 bases and J by 5 bases, with 17 bases left in between. CDR3 length equals 16 residues. The CDR3 here is CASSLEGGRVRETQYF. CDR3 sequence (DNA): TGCGCCAGCAGCTTGGAGGGCGGCCGAGTAAGGGAGACCCAGTACTTC.

CDR3 nucleotides: TGTGCCAGCAGTGATCAGGGGCGACCCGGGGAGCTGTTTTTT. Its protein is CASSDQGRPGELFF. V and J are TRBV28 and TRBJ2-2; perhaps TRBD1 as D (6 bases). Germline lookup yields CDR1 MDHEN and CDR2 SYDVKM. Deletions cut 5 bases from V and 6 bases from J, with 13 bases between. The CDR3 length is 14 residues.

V and J are TRBV5-1 and TRBJ2-3, with D possibly being TRBD1 (6 bases). Per the germline V gene, CDR1 is SGHRS and CDR2 is YFSETQ. The germline V and J ends were trimmed by 4 bases and 1 base, with 13 bases remaining between them. This CDR3 region has 15 residues. The CDR3 region is CASSPNRAGTDTQYF. The CDR3 coding sequence is TGCGCCAGCAGCCCAAACAGGGCTGGCACAGATACGCAGTATTTT.

This sequence joins TRBV19 and TRBJ1-1; D ambiguous. V dropped 2 bases and J dropped 0 bases, with 7 bases sitting between them. CDR3 length: 14 residues. The germline gives CDR1 LNHDA, CDR2 SQIVND (reference sequence). CDR3 in DNA: TGTGCCAGTAGTATAACCTGGATGAACACTGAAGCTTTCTTT. This codes for CASSITWMNTEAFF.

The chain combines TRBV24-1 with TRBJ2-3, with 11 bases that match TRBD1. Germline V gives CDR1 KGHDR, CDR2 SFDVKD. This CDR3 contains 16 residues. V shed 10 bases, J shed 6 bases, and the junction held 14 bases outside the gene matches. CDR3 sequence: CATRTGGALGEDTQYF. CDR3 nucleotide sequence: TGTGCCACTAGGACAGGGGGCGCACTGGGGGAGGATACGCAGTATTTT.

The chain links TRBV5-1 to TRBJ2-7, with 7 positions matching TRBD2. CDR1 is SGHRS and CDR2 is YFSETQ in the germline V gene. The CDR3 has 14 amino acids. Trimming at V came to 2 bases and at J to 4 bases, leaving 6 bases not matched to a gene. DNA of the CDR3: TGCGCCAGCAGCTTTGGTGGGAGGGATTACGAGCAGTACTTC. Residues: CASSFGGRDYEQYF.

V usage is TRBV7-9 and J usage is TRBJ2-1; 13 nucleotides align to TRBD2. CDR3 length: 14 amino acids. The trim removed 5 bases at V and 9 bases at J, leaving 4 bases unmatched. Germline V lookup: CDR1 SEHNR, CDR2 FQNEAQ (reference sequence). CDR3 sequence (DNA): TGTGCCAGCAGCCTGACTAGCGGGAGGATTGAGCAGTTCTTC. Its translation: CASSLTSGRIEQFF.

This clone was detected only once. The V call is TRBV7-2, the J call TRBJ1-6; possible D gene TRBD1, 5 bases. Between the trimmed V and J ends, which lost 1 base and 10 bases, there was a span of 11 bases. Germline values: CDR1 SGHTA, CDR2 FQGNSA. CDR3 length: 14 residues. CDR3 coding DNA: TGTGCCAGCAGCTTAGGGGGGGAGCGGTCACCCCTCCACTTT. It yields the protein CASSLGGERSPLHF.

The chain carries TRBV5-1 and TRBJ1-6; a possible D gene is TRBD1 (6 bases). This CDR3 comprises 15 residues. CDR1 and CDR2 from the germline V gene are SGHRS and YFSETQ. Trimming took 0 bases from V and 11 from J, leaving 15 bases between them. This CDR3 is CASSLDRENRTPLHF. The CDR3 region has the DNA TGCGCCAGCAGCTTGGACAGGGAAAATCGCACACCCCTCCACTTT.

This clone appeared once. The gene calls are TRBV25-1 and TRBJ1-2; D may be TRBD1 (5 bases). From germline, CDR1 is MGHDK and CDR2 SYGVNS. This CDR3 comprises 13 residues. V dropped 4 bases and J dropped 6 bases, with 12 bases sitting between them. Here the CDR3 DNA reads TGTGCCAGCAGTGGGGGCGGCTACCATGGCTACACCTTC. Its translation: CASSGGGYHGYTF.

The CDR3 protein is CASSFRTGGVGYTF. CDR3 DNA: TGTGCCAGCAGTTTTCGGACAGGGGGAGTCGGCTACACCTTC. The chain employs TRBV2 and TRBJ1-2; 10 bases line up with TRBD1. CDR3 length: 14 residues. V lost 5 bases and J lost 8; bases outside the gene matches: 8. CDR1 is SNHLY, CDR2 FYNNEI, per germline. The full variable domain, completed using reference TRBV2 and TRBJ1-2, is EPEVTQTPSHQVTQMGQEVILRCVPISNHLYFYWYRQILGQKVEFLVSFYNNEISEKSEIFDDQFSVERPDGSNFTLKIRSTKLEDSAMYFCASSFRTGGVGYTFGSGTRLTVV.

This clone occurred once. The rearrangement uses TRBV27 and TRBJ2-7, with 11 bases fitting TRBD2. After removal of 2 bases from V and 4 bases from J, the junction contained 7 bases not matched to a gene. Germline values: CDR1 MNHEY, CDR2 SMNVEV (reference sequence). The CDR3 runs to 16 residues. Here the CDR3 reads CASSLAGTSGLYEQYF. In nucleotides, the CDR3 is TGTGCCAGCAGTTTAGCCGGGACTAGCGGACTTTACGAGCAGTACTTC.